This TCR beta chain came from a study of blood T cells in healthy people across ages. V was clipped by 6 bases and J by 10 bases, with 16 bases between them. The CDR3 spans 13 residues. CDR1 MNHEY and CDR2 SVGEGT come from the germline V gene. Using a J-beta primer mix together with a sample-barcoded 5' primer, a second PCR was run for roughly 6 to 12 cycles. TCRdb re-derived calls from the 5' RACE reads in MiXCR, one entry per CDR3 protein. Of about 1.4 million distinct CDR3 sequences in the sample, almost 60% were seen once. The rearrangement joins TRBV6-2 or TRBV6-3 to TRBJ2-1; D may correspond to TRBD1 or TRBD2 (6 bases each). Sequencing was performed on blood. The TCR comes from a man between 18 and 35 years old in good health. The chain's CDR3 is CASSLGGGWEQFF. The CDR3, as DNA: TGTGCCAGCAGCCTTGGAGGGGGGTGGGAGCAGTTCTTC.